This TCR beta chain appears in the sequencing data of a study of T-cell memory formation after mild COVID-19. MiXCR, run by TCRdb on the 5' RACE reads, gives a single entry per CDR3 protein. The data hold some 260,000 distinct CDR3 sequences, with 16% observed a single time. This clonotype was counted a few times. The antigen remains unidentified. Study conclusions and caveats: The finding that pre-infection memory included some responding clones suggested that cross-reactive memory joined.

The CDR3 contains 14 residues. The germline gives CDR1 MNHEY, CDR2 SVGEGT. V shed 3 bases and J shed 7 bases, with 10 bases lying between them. This clonotype was sampled from a man younger than 35 who had mild COVID-19 (a few samples of this study predate the infection). Cell type and time point are not known. The chain recombines TRBV6-2 or TRBV6-3 with TRBJ1-6, with no clear D. Sequencing used PBMCs or a T cell subset sorted from them (not recorded which). The CDR3 DNA reads TGTGCCAGCAGTTATTGGTCGGACAATTCACCCCTCCACTTT. Translated, it gives CASSYWSDNSPLHF.